The 26 T cell receptor beta chains in this list originate from one sample, sequenced in a study of human T cells and chemical hapten exposure (dated by TCRdb to 2020 to 2022). Libraries were prepared through RACE. The sample was run on a NextSeq 500. TCRdb itself trimmed the public reads at Q25 with fastp, ran MiXCR and retained productive beta chains. For every CDR3 protein sequence, its rows merge into one entry that carries the most common genes and DNA. The sample table shows over 130,000 distinct CDR3 sequences, and around 11% are seen once. The top ten hold around 1.4% of the sample. The time point label, read with the paper, signifies: patch test 2, 6 weeks after DPC sensitization. The treatment or condition label for this specimen denotes: therapeutic diphenylcyclopropenone sensitization with weekly scalp DPC. The specimen comprised whole blood, sampled in connection with sensitization to the hapten diphenylcyclopropenone (DPC). Every receptor here comes from a woman aged 45-59 years with alopecia areata. Some clones in this sample may be carry-over from other donors' samples.

This clonotype was picked up many times. This chain links TRBV19 with TRBJ1-5; D unclear. V was pared by 5 bases and J by 6 bases, with 11 bases between. The CDR3 extends over 13 amino acids. Germline assignment: CDR1 LNHDA and CDR2 SQIVND (reference sequence). The DNA for the CDR3 is TGTGCCAGTAGTCTAGCCGATTCTCAGCCCCAGCATTTT. Protein product: CASSLADSQPQHF. Drawing the rest from reference TRBV19 and TRBJ1-5, the complete variable domain is DGGITQSPKYLFRKEGQNVTLSCEQNLNHDAMYWYRQDPGQGLRLIYYSQIVNDFQKGDIAEGYSVSREKKESFPLTVTSAQKNPTAFYLCASSLADSQPQHFGDGTRLSIL.

The chain combines TRBV4-2 with TRBJ2-7, with 7 bases matching TRBD2. The CDR3 covers 15 residues. With V trimmed by 7 bases and J by 2 bases, 11 bases remained unmatched. Germline V lookup: CDR1 LGHNA, CDR2 YNFKEQ. CDR3 loop: CASTPLAEQTYEQYF. The CDR3 DNA reads as TGTGCCAGCACCCCCCTAGCGGAACAAACCTACGAGCAGTACTTC.

This clonotype appeared a few times. The chain links TRBV18 to TRBJ1-1; D gene uncertain. CDR3 length: 13 residues. Germline lookup yields CDR1 KGHSH and CDR2 LQKENI. Trimming removed 0 bases at V and 7 bases at J, with 9 bases between. CDR3 region: CASSPPNGFEAFF. CDR3 bases: TGTGCCAGCTCACCACCTAACGGATTTGAAGCTTTCTTT.

The rearrangement uses TRBV10-3 and TRBJ2-1, with 12 bases matching TRBD2. This CDR3 region has 14 residues. The germline gives CDR1 ENHRY, CDR2 SYGVKD. V shed 6 bases and J 8 bases; nucleotides not matched to a gene: 5. The CDR3, as DNA: TGTGCCATCAGCAGACTAGCGGGAGTACATGAGCAGTTCTTC. It yields the protein CAISRLAGVHEQFF.

This clonotype has more than one count but fewer than ten. V and J are TRBV7-9 and TRBJ2-1, with a tentative D call TRBD1 (7 bases). CDR1 is SEHNR and CDR2 is FQNEAQ in the germline V gene (reference sequence). The CDR3 is made up of 13 amino acids. The ends were cut back, 6 bases at V and 7 bases at J, with 13 bases in the middle. CDR3 region: CASREQGRNEQFF. In nucleotides, the CDR3 is TGTGCCAGCAGGGAACAGGGGAGGAATGAGCAGTTCTTC.

A few counts support this clonotype. This rearrangement joins TRBV20-1 to TRBJ1-6; D perhaps matches TRBD1 (6 bases). The CDR3 is 15 residues long. V dropped 5 bases and J dropped 0 bases, with 11 bases sitting between them. Germline assignment: CDR1 DFQATT and CDR2 SNEGSKA (reference sequence). Written as DNA, the CDR3 is TGCAGTGCTCCGGACAGAGGCTCCTATAATTCACCCCTCCACTTT. This gives the protein CSAPDRGSYNSPLHF.

The table lists this clonotype with a few counts. The chain carries TRBV5-1 and TRBJ2-5; D gene ambiguous. CDR1 is SGHRS, CDR2 YFSETQ, per germline. This CDR3 is 15 amino acids long. The V end was cut by 6 bases, the J end by 2 bases, with 17 bases between. In DNA, the CDR3 is TGCGCCAGCAAGGTAAAGGGCCCAGCGCAAGAGACCCAGTACTTC. As protein: CASKVKGPAQETQYF.

The gene calls are TRBV28 and TRBJ1-5; D is unclear. Trimming removed 3 bases from V and 6 bases from J, with 12 bases in between. Germline V gene lookup returns CDR1 MDHEN and CDR2 SYDVKM. This CDR3 has 14 amino acids. CDR3 sequence reads: CASSLRQPIQPQHF. In DNA form, the CDR3 reads TGTGCCAGCAGTTTGAGGCAGCCAATTCAGCCCCAGCATTTT.

This clonotype was seen ten or more times. CDR3 nucleotide sequence: TGTGCCAGCCGGGTCTCTAGCTCCAAGCAGTTCTTC. Amino acid sequence: CASRVSSSKQFF. The rearrangement links TRBV2 to TRBJ2-1; TRBD2 is a possible D gene (5 bases). Germline lookup yields CDR1 SNHLY and CDR2 FYNNEI. CDR3 size: 12 residues. Trimming cost V 8 bases and J 11 bases, with 16 bases left between them.

The V gene is TRBV18, the J gene TRBJ2-7; D perhaps matches TRBD1 (5 bases). The germline V gene has CDR1 KGHSH and CDR2 LQKENI. V was trimmed by 6 bases and J by 4 bases, leaving 19 bases between them. CDR3 size: 15 residues. The DNA of the CDR3 is TGTGCCAGCTCCCCTCCCGGGCCAGGGAATTACGAGCAGTACTTC. Its protein product is CASSPPGPGNYEQYF.

This clonotype was seen repeatedly, ten times or more. This chain links TRBV20-1 with TRBJ2-7, with TRBD2 matching over 7 bases. The germline CDR1 and CDR2 sequences are DFQATT and SNEGSKA (reference sequence). Trimming cost V 5 bases and J 2 bases; bases outside gene matches: 12. The CDR3 runs to 15 residues. CDR3 DNA: TGCAGTGCTGCCTCGGCGGGGCGGGGGACCTACGAGCAGTACTTC. The encoded protein is CSAASAGRGTYEQYF.

This clonotype appeared a few times. The J gene is TRBJ2-7, the V gene TRBV21-1. TRBV21-1 is listed as a pseudogene. The CDR3 is 15 residues long. The CDR3: CASSKVAGTSYEQYF. Here the CDR3 DNA reads TGTGCCAGCAGCAAAGTCGCGGGGACCTCCTACGAGCAGTACTTC.

The chain carries TRBV7-8 and TRBJ2-5; TRBD2 aligns across 9 bases. Germline CDR1 reads SGHVS; CDR2 reads FQNEAQ. The CDR3 has 16 residues. V shed 0 bases and J 4 bases; nucleotides not matched to a gene: 6. This chain's CDR3 is CASSLARGRAGETQYF. CDR3 bases: TGTGCCAGCAGCTTAGCTCGCGGGAGGGCCGGAGAGACCCAGTACTTC.

This clonotype came up many times. This chain joins TRBV29-1 and TRBJ1-1; D is uncertain. V dropped 1 base and J dropped 6 bases, with 12 bases sitting between them. From germline, CDR1 is SQVTM and CDR2 ANQGSEA. The CDR3 loop spans 13 amino acids. The CDR3 loop is CSVEAASRSEAFF. The DNA of the CDR3 is TGCAGCGTTGAAGCGGCGAGTAGGTCTGAAGCTTTCTTT.

CDR3: CASSPIRGDYNEQFF. The CDR3, as DNA: TGTGCCAGCTCACCGATTAGGGGGGATTACAATGAGCAGTTCTTC. The chain carries TRBV18 and TRBJ2-1; D possibly uses TRBD1 or TRBD2 (6 bases each). Per germline, CDR1 KGHSH and CDR2 LQKENI. Trimming pared 3 bases from V and 4 bases from J, leaving 13 bases between. The CDR3 covers 15 residues.

This clonotype was seen only a few times. The chain couples TRBV20-1 to TRBJ2-3; weak D call: TRBD1 (5 bases). The CDR3 sequence is 13 residues long. V was trimmed by 8 bases and J by 2 bases, leaving 14 bases between them. The germline V gene encodes CDR1 DFQATT and CDR2 SNEGSKA (reference sequence). CDR3 nucleotides: TGCAGTTCGTCAGGGTCGATCACAGATACGCAGTATTTT. Its protein product is CSSSGSITDTQYF.

Many counts were recorded for this clonotype. The CDR3 loop reads CSAREGGSNQPQHF. CDR3 nucleotide sequence: TGCAGCGCCCGAGAAGGGGGAAGCAATCAGCCCCAGCATTTT. The chain joins TRBV29-1 to TRBJ1-5, with D possibly being TRBD1 (6 bases). The germline V gene has CDR1 SQVTM and CDR2 ANQGSEA. V lost 7 bases and J 1 base, leaving 14 bases between the germline ends. The CDR3 is 14 residues long.

This clonotype was found a few times. The genes are TRBV7-9 and TRBJ2-1; 11 bases map to TRBD2. Germline CDR1 is SEHNR and CDR2 is FQNEAQ (reference sequence). Trimming removed 5 bases from V and 2 bases from J; junction bases left unmatched: 14. The CDR3 extends over 19 amino acids. This CDR3 is CASSLRLAGPSQPYNEQFF. CDR3 DNA: TGTGCCAGCAGCCTGCGACTAGCGGGACCCAGCCAGCCCTACAATGAGCAGTTCTTC. The entire variable domain, with the rest obtained from reference TRBV7-9 and TRBJ2-1, is as follows: DTGVSQNPRHKITKRGQNVTFRCDPISEHNRLYWYRQTLGQGPEFLTYFQNEAQLEKSRLLSDRFSAERPKGSFSTLEIQRTEQGDSAMYLCASSLRLAGPSQPYNEQFFGPGTRLTVL.

This sequence joins TRBV5-5 and TRBJ2-2; D tentatively fits TRBD1 or TRBD2 (5 bases each). V lost 5 bases and J lost 0, with 11 bases in between. This CDR3 is 15 amino acids long. The V gene's germline CDR1 is SGHKS and CDR2 YYEKEE (reference sequence). As DNA, the CDR3 is TGTGCCAGCAGTGGGGGACCGTCGAACACCGGGGAGCTGTTTTTT. Protein: CASSGGPSNTGELFF. The variable domain in full, with the rest retrieved from reference TRBV5-5 and TRBJ2-2, is DAGVTQSPTHLIKTRGQQVTLRCSPISGHKSVSWYQQVLGQGPQFIFQYYEKEERGRGNFPDRFSARQFPNYSSELNVNALLLGDSALYLCASSGGPSNTGELFFGEGSRLTVL.

This clonotype was counted only a few times. The chain uses TRBV4-3 and TRBJ2-1, with D maybe TRBD1 (5 bases). Germline V lookup: CDR1 LGHNA, CDR2 YSLEER. The CDR3 has 13 amino acids. V lost 3 bases to trimming and J lost 9 bases, with 12 bases between them. DNA for the CDR3: TGCGCCAGCAGCCACGCCACCCAGGGTGAGCAGTTCTTC. Residues: CASSHATQGEQFF.

This clonotype occurred a few times. This rearrangement joins TRBV20-1 to TRBJ1-1; the match to TRBD1 covers 9 bases. This CDR3 region has 14 residues. V lost 6 bases and J lost 2; bases outside the gene matches: 7. CDR1 and CDR2 from the germline V gene are DFQATT and SNEGSKA (reference sequence). The CDR3 DNA is TGCAGTGCGCCGAGGACAGGGGCCAACACTGAAGCTTTCTTT. Residues: CSAPRTGANTEAFF.

This clonotype has at least ten counts. This chain joins TRBV5-1 and TRBJ2-3; D is unclear. This CDR3 is 16 amino acids long. V lost 1 base to trimming and J lost 1 base, with 13 bases between them. Germline CDR1 SGHRS, CDR2 YFSETQ. The CDR3: CASSLPTKRRTDTQYF. The CDR3 DNA follows: TGCGCCAGCAGCTTGCCCACTAAAAGACGCACAGATACGCAGTATTTT.

The V gene is TRBV5-1, the J gene TRBJ2-7; no definite D call. Germline V gives CDR1 SGHRS, CDR2 YFSETQ. The CDR3 has 12 residues. Trimming shortened V by 0 bases and J by 7 bases, and 8 bases separated the two germline ends. Here the CDR3 reads CASSLGVGEQYF. The CDR3 bases are TGCGCCAGCAGCTTGGGGGTTGGAGAGCAGTACTTC.

This chain joins TRBV7-8 and TRBJ2-1; D call uncertain. The germline CDR1 and CDR2 sequences are SGHVS and FQNEAQ. This CDR3 region has 11 residues. The CDR3 is CASASYNEQFF. The CDR3 coding sequence is TGTGCGAGCGCTTCCTACAATGAGCAGTTCTTC.

This clonotype was observed a handful of times. The rearrangement uses TRBV20-1 and TRBJ2-5; tentatively, D is TRBD1 or TRBD2 (5 bases each). Germline V CDR1 and CDR2: DFQATT, SNEGSKA (reference sequence). Trimming pared 3 bases from V and 2 bases from J, leaving 10 bases between. The CDR3 sequence is 13 residues long. CDR3 protein: CSARGRAQETQYF. Written as DNA, the CDR3 is TGCAGTGCTAGGGGGCGGGCACAAGAGACCCAGTACTTC.

This clonotype turned up a few times. The chain carries TRBV7-2 and TRBJ2-3; a possible D gene is TRBD2 (6 bases). Trimming cost V 3 bases and J 6 bases, with 10 bases left between them. The CDR3 is 13 amino acids. Germline V gene data show CDR1 as SGHTA and CDR2 as FQGNSA. The CDR3 is CASSFTSRDTQYF. The CDR3 nucleotides read TGTGCCAGCAGCTTTACTAGCAGGGATACGCAGTATTTT.